The 13 T cell receptor beta chains listed next were all sequenced from one sample in a study of cytomegalovirus exposure and HLA in healthy donors. The PCR used 60 Vbeta and 13 Jbeta primers. The data were produced by immunoSEQ multiplex PCR, yet TCRdb's version contains in-frame clones alone and is incomplete. The repertoire has approximately 150,000 clones, 71% of them found once; the top ten carry about 2.7%. Specimen: PBMCs. These TCRs come from a woman aged 25 to 39 in good health and CMV-seronegative.

The chain uses TRBV4-2 and TRBJ2-1; 14 nucleotides line up with TRBD2. With V trimmed by 3 bases and J by 0 bases, 16 bases remained unmatched. This CDR3 has 22 amino acids. Germline V gene data show CDR1 as LGHNA and CDR2 as YNFKEQ. CDR3 protein: CASSHPSQTSGRALGSYNEQFF. The CDR3 DNA is TGTGCCAGCAGCCATCCCTCTCAGACTAGCGGGAGGGCCCTAGGCTCCTACAATGAGCAGTTCTTC.

The chain uses TRBV18 and TRBJ1-1, with D unresolved. The CDR3 is made up of 14 amino acids. The V end was cut by 5 bases, the J end by 5 bases, with 15 bases between. Germline V gives CDR1 KGHSH, CDR2 LQKENI. For the CDR3, the DNA is TGTGCCAGCTCAGTATTGGAGGGAAAAACTGAAGCTTTCTTT. Amino acid sequence: CASSVLEGKTEAFF.

This clone was seen a few times. The chain employs TRBV4-1 and TRBJ2-7; maybe TRBD1 (6 bases). V dropped 3 bases and J dropped 0 bases, with 9 bases sitting between them. The V gene's germline CDR1 is MGHRA and CDR2 YSYEKL. This CDR3 has 14 residues. DNA of the CDR3: TGCGCCAGCAGCCAGGGACACAGCTCCTACGAGCAGTACTTC. It translates to CASSQGHSSYEQYF.

The chain couples TRBV4-3 to TRBJ2-7, with a weak D call TRBD2 (6 bases). Trimming cost V 0 bases and J 3 bases, with 15 bases left between them. Germline values: CDR1 LGHNA, CDR2 YSLEER. This CDR3 spans 16 amino acids. Here the CDR3 reads CASSQDAGGGRYEQYF. In DNA form, the CDR3 reads TGCGCCAGCAGCCAAGATGCCGGGGGAGGCCGCTACGAGCAGTACTTC.

The chain joins TRBV5-1 to TRBJ1-3, with a possible D match to TRBD1 (6 bases). Trimming pared 4 bases from V and 4 bases from J, leaving 15 bases between. This CDR3 contains 15 residues. Looked up from germline, CDR1 is SGHRS and CDR2 is YFSETQ. CDR3: CASSSRGDNGNTIYF. The CDR3 DNA reads TGCGCCAGCAGCAGTCGTGGGGACAACGGAAACACCATATATTTT.

The V gene is TRBV7-9, the J gene TRBJ1-1; D is ambiguous. CDR1 and CDR2 (germline): SEHNR, FQNEAQ (reference sequence). The CDR3 loop spans 14 amino acids. Trimming shortened V by 5 bases and J by 3 bases, and 13 bases separated the two germline ends. DNA for the CDR3: TGTGCCAGCAGCCACCCTTGGAGGCACACTGAAGCTTTCTTT. Its protein is CASSHPWRHTEAFF.

In this sample, this clone turned up a few times. In nucleotides, the CDR3 is TGTGCCAGTAGTTTCCCTAGGGGGGACAGCTCCTACAATGAGCAGTTCTTC. It is translated as CASSFPRGDSSYNEQFF. The J gene is TRBJ2-1, the V gene TRBV19, with a possible D match to TRBD1 (7 bases). Germline CDR1 reads LNHDA; CDR2 reads SQIVND (reference sequence). The CDR3 covers 17 residues. V was cut by 5 bases and J by 0 bases, with 17 bases left in between.

V gene TRBV7-2 combines with J gene TRBJ1-5, with 7 positions matching TRBD1. Per germline, CDR1 SGHTA and CDR2 FQGNSA. Losses at the gene ends were 5 bases for V and 6 bases for J; bases not matched to a gene: 4. The CDR3 runs to 13 residues. The CDR3, as DNA: TGTGCCAGCAGCAGACAGGGAAGTCAGCCCCAGCATTTT. Amino acids: CASSRQGSQPQHF.

The J gene is TRBJ2-5, the V gene TRBV18, with 7 bases lining up with TRBD1. This CDR3 is 14 amino acids long. J was trimmed by 3 bases and V by 2 bases; bases with no gene match: 3. Germline-derived CDR1 and CDR2 are KGHSH and LQKENI. The CDR3 bases are TGTGCCAGCTCACCAGTGCAGGGGGAAGAGACCCAGTACTTC. It translates to CASSPVQGEETQYF.

V usage is TRBV7-3 and J usage is TRBJ2-3; D perhaps matches TRBD2 (5 bases). The CDR3 consists of 13 residues. V was pared by 8 bases and J by 0 bases, with 9 bases between. Germline values: CDR1 SGHTA, CDR2 FQGTGA. The DNA for the CDR3 is TGTGCCAGCGGCGGGCAGAGCACAGATACGCAGTATTTT. Amino acids: CASGGQSTDTQYF.

The chain's CDR3 is CASTTTSGGEQFF. DNA for the CDR3: TGTGCCAGCACTACGACTAGCGGGGGTGAGCAGTTCTTC. V is TRBV6-1 and J is TRBJ2-1; TRBD2 matches at 12 bases. The length of the CDR3 is 13 residues. V shed 7 bases and J 9 bases; nucleotides not matched to a gene: 4. From germline, CDR1 is MNHNS and CDR2 SASEGT.

The chain recombines TRBV5-5 with TRBJ1-5, with 9 bases aligning to TRBD1. The ends lost 5 bases at V and 1 base at J; junction bases unmatched: 7. The CDR3 runs to 16 residues. Germline loops: CDR1 SGHKS, CDR2 YYEKEE (reference sequence). CDR3 loop: CASSPGTGFSNQPQHF. The CDR3 nucleotides are TGTGCCAGCAGTCCCGGGACAGGGTTCAGCAATCAGCCCCAGCATTTT.

In its sample, this clone was seen a few times. The J gene is TRBJ2-7, the V gene TRBV2; TRBD2 might be the D (5 bases). CDR1 and CDR2 (germline): SNHLY, FYNNEI. Trimming left V 4 bases short and J 3 bases short, with 13 bases between. CDR3 length: 14 residues. CDR3 region: CASSGGTGYYEQYF. Here the CDR3 DNA reads TGTGCCAGCAGTGGGGGTACGGGGTACTACGAGCAGTACTTC. The whole variable domain, remainder taken from reference TRBV2 and TRBJ2-7, is EPEVTQTPSHQVTQMGQEVILRCVPISNHLYFYWYRQILGQKVEFLVSFYNNEISEKSEIFDDQFSVERPDGSNFTLKIRSTKLEDSAMYFCASSGGTGYYEQYFGPGTRLTVT.